Each of the 27 T cell receptor beta chains below was sequenced from the same sample in a study of blood T cell repertoires in COVID-19. This table comes from immunoSEQ multiplex PCR, and its TCRdb copy is limited to in-frame clones, with some not included. The top ten clones hold about a tenth of a sample with 97,000 or so clones, 65% to 90% of them seen once. Sequenced material: peripheral blood. Source of these receptors: a man aged 70 or older with active or convalescent COVID-19.

The gene calls are TRBV20-1 and TRBJ1-1; tentatively, D is TRBD1 (5 bases). Trimming removed 3 bases from V and 0 bases from J, with 11 bases in between. Per germline, CDR1 DFQATT and CDR2 SNEGSKA (reference sequence). The CDR3 has 14 residues. CDR3 DNA sequence: TGCAGTGCTAGTAGGGGAGGGATGAACACTGAAGCTTTCTTT. It is translated as CSASRGGMNTEAFF.

The chain carries TRBV4-3 and TRBJ2-5; D is unclear. This CDR3 has 13 amino acids. The V gene lost 0 bases and the J gene lost 5 bases, with 7 bases spanning the gap. The germline gives CDR1 LGHNA, CDR2 YSLEER. The CDR3 DNA reads as TGCGCCAGCAGCCAAGATGTTGGCGAGACCCAGTACTTC. Translation: CASSQDVGETQYF.

J is TRBJ1-3 and V is TRBV6-1; D is unresolved. CDR1 MNHNS and CDR2 SASEGT come from the germline V gene. The CDR3 is made up of 16 amino acids. Trimming took 2 bases from V and 0 from J, leaving 11 bases between them. The DNA for the CDR3 is TGTGCCAGCAGTGAATCGGGTCGGAGCTCTGGAAACACCATATATTTT. Translation: CASSESGRSSGNTIYF.

CDR3 residues: CASSRDSQGADGYTF. Here the CDR3 DNA reads TGTGCCAGCAGCCGCGACTCTCAGGGGGCTGATGGCTACACCTTC. The chain is built from TRBV4-2 and TRBJ1-2; 8 positions match TRBD1. CDR3 length: 15 amino acids. With 4 bases clipped from V and 6 bases from J, the junction kept 10 bases outside the gene matches. CDR1 is LGHNA, CDR2 YNFKEQ, per germline.

The J gene is TRBJ1-2, the V gene TRBV4-3, with D uncertain. From germline, CDR1 is LGHNA and CDR2 YSLEER. The length of the CDR3 is 15 residues. The V gene lost 2 bases and the J gene lost 4 bases, with 14 bases spanning the gap. The CDR3 region has the DNA TGCGCCAGCAGCCAACACGGGCGGGGAGTCTATGGCTACACCTTC. This encodes CASSQHGRGVYGYTF.

J is TRBJ2-3 and V is TRBV5-1; tentatively, D is TRBD1 (7 bases). Germline V gene data show CDR1 as SGHRS and CDR2 as YFSETQ. Trimming pared 0 bases from V and 1 base from J, leaving 9 bases between. There are 15 residues in the CDR3. CDR3 coding DNA: TGCGCCAGCAGCTTGGCCAGGGGGGGCACAGATACGCAGTATTTT. This gives the protein CASSLARGGTDTQYF.

This clone was found once. CDR3 in DNA: TGTGCCCGCGGCGACGGGGGGGGCCAAGAGACCCAGTACTTC. Residues: CARGDGGGQETQYF. V usage is TRBV3-1 (or the pseudogene TRBV3-2) and J usage is TRBJ2-5; TRBD2 matches at 8 bases. In germline, CDR1 is LGHDT, CDR2 YNNKEL (reference sequence). The CDR3 is made up of 14 amino acids. V was clipped by 11 bases and J by 1 base; unmatched bases: 9.

This clone came up a few times. This chain uses TRBV27 with TRBJ2-3; TRBD2 aligns across 7 bases. Germline lookup yields CDR1 MNHEY and CDR2 SMNVEV (reference sequence). The V segment lost 7 bases and the J segment 8 bases; nucleotides outside the gene matches: 12. The CDR3 runs 14 residues. The CDR3: CASTFRGERGTQYF. The CDR3 coding sequence is TGTGCCAGCACTTTCCGGGGGGAGAGGGGTACGCAGTATTTT.

The chain couples TRBV3-1 (or the pseudogene TRBV3-2) to TRBJ1-2; 9 nucleotides align to TRBD1. The germline V gene has CDR1 LGHDT and CDR2 YNNKEL (reference sequence). The CDR3 has 15 amino acids. Germline trimming cut 7 bases from V and 3 bases from J; bases unmatched to any gene: 9. CDR3 sequence: CASTQTGGGHYGYTF. CDR3 coding DNA: TGTGCCAGCACTCAAACAGGGGGCGGACACTATGGCTACACCTTC.

V usage is TRBV6-2 or TRBV6-3 and J usage is TRBJ2-2; 9 bases are a match to TRBD2. V shed 0 bases and J 7 bases; nucleotides not matched to a gene: 15. This CDR3 contains 19 residues. Germline V gene lookup returns CDR1 MNHEY and CDR2 SVGEGT. The CDR3 region is CASSYSLRGGRSSNGELFF. CDR3 in DNA: TGTGCCAGCAGTTACTCACTGCGGGGGGGCCGATCGAGCAACGGGGAGCTGTTTTTT.

The chain combines TRBV14 with TRBJ2-6, with 7 bases lining up with TRBD1. CDR1 and CDR2 from the germline V gene are SGHDN and FVKESK. V lost 2 bases, J lost 0 bases, and 10 bases stayed unmatched. This CDR3 has 19 amino acids. The CDR3 loop reads CASSQSIGTAFSGANVLTF. DNA of the CDR3: TGTGCCAGCAGCCAATCAATAGGGACAGCTTTCTCTGGGGCCAACGTCCTGACTTTC.

V gene TRBV11-3 combines with J gene TRBJ2-5, with D hard to call. The length of the CDR3 is 14 residues. Germline CDR1 is SGHNT and CDR2 is YENEEA. Between the trimmed V and J ends, which lost 0 bases and 1 base, there was a span of 6 bases. CDR3 nucleotides: TGTGCCAGCAGCTTAGAAGCGAGCCAAGAGACCCAGTACTTC. It codes for CASSLEASQETQYF.

The CDR3 nucleotides read TGTGCCAGCAGCCCCGGGACAGGGTACAATGAGCAGTTCTTC. Its protein product is CASSPGTGYNEQFF. The chain carries TRBV4-2 and TRBJ2-1, with 9 bases fitting TRBD1. The CDR3 contains 14 residues. CDR1 is LGHNA and CDR2 is YNFKEQ in the germline V gene. V lost 4 bases to trimming and J lost 4 bases; unmatched junction nucleotides: 2.

J is TRBJ2-1 and V is TRBV5-1; 7 bases are shared with TRBD2. CDR1 and CDR2 from the germline V gene are SGHRS and YFSETQ. The CDR3 is 17 residues long. CDR3 bases: TGCGCAATTCCCCGACCAGGGCGGGGGTTTTCCTACAATGAGCAGTTCTTC. Translation gives CAIPRPGRGFSYNEQFF. The variable domain in full, with the rest retrieved from reference TRBV5-1 and TRBJ2-1, is KAGVTQTPRYLIKTRGQQVTLSCSPISGHRSVSWYQQTPGQGLQFLFEYFSETQRNKGNFPGRFSGRQFSNSRSEMNVSTLELGDSALYLCAIPRPGRGFSYNEQFFGPGTRLTVL.

V gene TRBV6-5 combines with J gene TRBJ2-7; the match to TRBD2 covers 7 bases. Germline V gene lookup returns CDR1 MNHEY and CDR2 SVGAGI. CDR3 size: 10 residues. After removal of 8 bases from V and 5 bases from J, the junction contained 0 bases not matched to a gene. Here the CDR3 reads CASGRDEQYF. The CDR3 nucleotides read TGTGCCAGCGGGAGGGACGAGCAGTACTTC.

This clone was observed a handful of times. The chain links TRBV18 to TRBJ1-1; 10 bases fit TRBD1. The CDR3 is 14 residues long. The germline V gene has CDR1 KGHSH and CDR2 LQKENI. Germline trimming cut 4 bases from V and 7 bases from J; bases unmatched to any gene: 6. In DNA, the CDR3 is TGTGCCAGCTCACTCGCCGGGACAGGGGTTGAAGCTTTCTTT. Residues: CASSLAGTGVEAFF.

V gene TRBV5-1 combines with J gene TRBJ2-7; a possible D gene is TRBD2 (7 bases). CDR3 length: 16 amino acids. Trimming removed 0 bases at V and 3 bases at J, with 16 bases between. CDR1 SGHRS and CDR2 YFSETQ come from the germline V gene. In nucleotides, the CDR3 is TGCGCCAGCAGCTTGGCTCTCAGGGGAGGGCTCTACGAGCAGTACTTC. Protein product: CASSLALRGGLYEQYF.

The chain joins TRBV15 to TRBJ2-5, with D possibly matching TRBD2 (5 bases). This CDR3 region has 14 residues. Trimming removed 3 bases at V and 1 base at J, with 9 bases between. Per the germline V gene, CDR1 is LNHNV and CDR2 is YYDKDF (reference sequence). The CDR3 loop reads CATSSSSFQETQYF. CDR3 nucleotide sequence: TGTGCCACCAGCAGTTCTAGCTTCCAAGAGACCCAGTACTTC.

This clone was counted only a few times. This chain connects TRBV11-2 to TRBJ1-6; no clear D. Germline V gene lookup returns CDR1 SGHAT and CDR2 FQNNGV. The CDR3 sequence is 14 residues long. V lost 0 bases, J lost 9 bases, and 9 bases lay in between. DNA for the CDR3: TGTGCCAGCAGCTTAGATTCGGCGGGTTCACCCCTCCACTTT. Amino acids: CASSLDSAGSPLHF.

This clone occurred once. The rearrangement joins TRBV27 to TRBJ2-2; a weak D match, TRBD2 (6 bases). CDR1 is MNHEY, CDR2 SMNVEV, per germline (reference sequence). The V and J ends lost 4 bases and 7 bases respectively, with 13 bases between them. The CDR3 is 14 amino acids. In DNA form, the CDR3 reads TGTGCCAGCAGTTCTGGGGGGAGGCACGGGGAGCTGTTTTTT. This encodes CASSSGGRHGELFF.

The V gene is TRBV5-1, the J gene TRBJ2-7; D is possibly TRBD2 (6 bases). This CDR3 spans 14 amino acids. V was clipped by 1 base and J by 4 bases, with 12 bases between them. Germline CDR1 reads SGHRS; CDR2 reads YFSETQ. CDR3 amino acids: CASSLPGARYEQYF. CDR3 bases: TGCGCCAGCAGCTTGCCGGGAGCAAGATACGAGCAGTACTTC.

In its sample, this clone was seen a few times. The chain links TRBV5-1 to TRBJ1-4, with no clear D. V was cut by 1 base and J by 7 bases, with 11 bases left in between. This CDR3 has 14 amino acids. CDR1 is SGHRS and CDR2 is YFSETQ in the germline V gene. CDR3 protein: CASSLLPTGEKLFF. CDR3 coding DNA: TGCGCCAGCAGCTTGTTGCCCACGGGTGAAAAACTGTTTTTT.

This clone was seen only once. This sequence joins TRBV6-5 and TRBJ1-1; D gene uncertain. The germline gives CDR1 MNHEY, CDR2 SVGAGI. Trimming removed 6 bases from V and 0 bases from J, with 11 bases in between. The CDR3 is 14 amino acids. The CDR3 DNA reads TGTGCCAGCAGCCTGGGGAGCATGAACACTGAAGCTTTCTTT. Its translation is CASSLGSMNTEAFF.

The chain uses TRBV6-6 and TRBJ1-2; 12 bases line up with TRBD1. The V gene's germline CDR1 is MNHNY and CDR2 SVGAGI (reference sequence). The length of the CDR3 is 16 residues. Trimming at V came to 5 bases and at J to 9 bases, leaving 13 bases not matched to a gene. CDR3 loop: CASSRHGTGGAHRYTF. The DNA for the CDR3 is TGTGCCAGCAGTCGTCACGGGACAGGGGGCGCACACCGCTACACCTTC.

The chain recombines TRBV7-9 with TRBJ2-2, with D tentatively TRBD1 (5 bases). Trimming removed 5 bases at V and 7 bases at J, with 11 bases between. The germline CDR1 and CDR2 sequences are SEHNR and FQNEAQ (reference sequence). The CDR3 covers 13 residues. The chain's CDR3 is CASSLRQIGELFF. In DNA, the CDR3 is TGTGCCAGCAGCCTTAGACAGATCGGGGAGCTGTTTTTT.

This clone was counted many times. V usage is TRBV18 and J usage is TRBJ1-1; D perhaps matches TRBD1 (6 bases). Germline values: CDR1 KGHSH, CDR2 LQKENI. The V end lost 3 bases, the J end lost 6 bases, and 11 bases lay between the germline ends. The CDR3 consists of 13 residues. CDR3 nucleotide sequence: TGTGCCAGCTCACCTCGGGACATTCCTGAAGCTTTCTTT. It encodes CASSPRDIPEAFF.

V is TRBV5-6 and J is TRBJ1-3; D unresolved. V lost 1 base and J lost 5, with 16 bases in between. Germline loops: CDR1 SGHDT, CDR2 YYEEEE. This CDR3 region has 16 residues. The CDR3 DNA reads as TGTGCCAGCAGCTTGTTCAGAGGGAATACCCGAAACACCATATATTTT. It yields the protein CASSLFRGNTRNTIYF.